Below, 30 T cell receptor beta chains from the same sample are listed, as sequenced in a study of shared clonotypes between healthy human individuals. The repertoire was sequenced with immunoSEQ multiplex PCR; TCRdb's copy has only in-frame clones and lacks some. The sample has some 1.5 million clones, roughly 96% seen once. The sample was naive CD4+ T cells sorted from blood. Sample subset: CD45RA+ positively selected. The receptors originated from a man aged 30-40 years in good health.

This clone was seen just once. The chain links TRBV25-1 to TRBJ1-1; 7 bases align to TRBD1. This CDR3 is built from 16 residues. The germline V gene encodes CDR1 MGHDK and CDR2 SYGVNS. The V segment lost 3 bases and the J segment 0 bases; nucleotides outside the gene matches: 7. CDR3 in amino acids: CASSDSTGRMNTEAFF. The CDR3 bases are TGTGCCAGCAGTGATTCGACAGGGAGAATGAACACTGAAGCTTTCTTT.

A note on this clone: This specimen includes other DNA sequences encoding the same CDR3. This chain joins TRBV4-3 and TRBJ2-1, with 10 nucleotides matching TRBD2. Germline CDR1 and CDR2: LGHNA and YSLEER. The CDR3 contains 17 residues. J was trimmed by 0 bases and V by 0 bases; bases with no gene match: 2. The CDR3 is CASSQDPSGSSYNEQFF. The CDR3 region has the DNA TGCGCCAGCAGCCAAGACCCTAGCGGGAGCTCCTACAATGAGCAGTTCTTC.

This rearrangement joins TRBV7-2 to TRBJ2-3; D possibly corresponds to TRBD2 (5 bases). There are 18 residues in the CDR3. Germline values: CDR1 SGHTA, CDR2 FQGNSA. V was shortened by 5 bases and J by 2 bases, with 23 bases between the two germline ends. CDR3 DNA sequence: TGTGCCAGCAGCCGAGCGGCTTTGACGGACCTAACCACAGATACGCAGTATTTT. The encoded protein is CASSRAALTDLTTDTQYF.

The chain combines TRBV9 with TRBJ2-3; perhaps TRBD2 as D (6 bases). The CDR3 is 16 amino acids. V gave up 3 bases and J gave up 0 bases, with 14 bases separating them. Germline V gene sequence: CDR1 SGDLS, CDR2 YYNGEE. Here the CDR3 reads CASSATSTVSTDTQYF. The DNA of the CDR3 is TGTGCCAGCAGCGCAACTAGCACCGTAAGCACAGATACGCAGTATTTT.

The chain has TRBV28 and TRBJ1-1; perhaps TRBD1 as D (5 bases). Between the trimmed V and J ends, which lost 3 bases and 4 bases, there was a span of 12 bases. Per the germline V gene, CDR1 is MDHEN and CDR2 is SYDVKM. The CDR3 spans 14 residues. The CDR3 here is CASSFGRASTEAFF. The CDR3 region has the DNA TGTGCCAGCAGTTTTGGCAGGGCCAGCACTGAAGCTTTCTTT.

The chain is built from TRBV15 and TRBJ1-4, with 8 bases aligning to TRBD1. CDR3 length equals 17 residues. Germline CDR1 reads LNHNV; CDR2 reads YYDKDF (reference sequence). V shed 1 base, J shed 6 bases, and the junction held 10 bases outside the gene matches. CDR3: CATSRGDRSGLYEKLFF. The CDR3 region has the DNA TGTGCCACCAGCAGAGGGGACAGGTCGGGACTATATGAAAAACTGTTTTTT.

The CDR3 spells CASRGQGDSYEQYF. The CDR3 nucleotides are TGTGCCAGCAGGGGACAGGGGGACTCCTACGAGCAGTACTTC. This chain joins TRBV28 and TRBJ2-7, with 11 bases lining up with TRBD1. The CDR3 totals 14 residues. Looked up from germline, CDR1 is MDHEN and CDR2 is SYDVKM. The V and J ends lost 6 bases and 0 bases, in that order; junction bases with no gene match: 1.

The chain couples TRBV25-1 to TRBJ1-1; D may be TRBD1 (5 bases). From germline, CDR1 is MGHDK and CDR2 SYGVNS. CDR3 length: 15 residues. V was trimmed by 7 bases and J by 1 base, leaving 16 bases between them. The CDR3 loop is CASTHHGQGNTEAFF. In DNA, the CDR3 is TGTGCCAGCACCCATCATGGGCAGGGGAACACTGAAGCTTTCTTT.

The chain is built from TRBV4-3 and TRBJ2-1, with D possibly TRBD1 on 7 matching bases. This CDR3 spans 17 amino acids. V was shortened by 1 base and J by 9 bases, with 22 bases between the two germline ends. CDR1 and CDR2 (germline): LGHNA, YSLEER. The CDR3 loop reads CASSQVPAPGGTGEQFF. The CDR3 DNA follows: TGCGCCAGCAGCCAAGTTCCAGCGCCAGGGGGGACGGGTGAGCAGTTCTTC.

The chain uses TRBV7-9 and TRBJ2-1; the match to TRBD1 covers 7 bases. Looked up from germline, CDR1 is SEHNR and CDR2 is FQNEAQ (reference sequence). The CDR3 is 18 amino acids. J gave up 7 bases and V 4 bases, and 19 bases lay outside the gene matches. CDR3 loop: CASSSRQGSRDKKNEQFF. CDR3 DNA: TGTGCCAGCAGCTCCCGACAGGGATCGAGGGATAAGAAAAATGAGCAGTTCTTC. Full variable domain (missing parts from reference TRBV7-9 and TRBJ2-1): DTGVSQNPRHKITKRGQNVTFRCDPISEHNRLYWYRQTLGQGPEFLTYFQNEAQLEKSRLLSDRFSAERPKGSFSTLEIQRTEQGDSAMYLCASSSRQGSRDKKNEQFFGPGTRLTVL.

The chain carries TRBV6-5 and TRBJ1-2; D ambiguous. The V gene's germline CDR1 is MNHEY and CDR2 SVGAGI. Trimming cost V 2 bases and J 8 bases, with 15 bases left between them. The CDR3 has 14 amino acids. The CDR3 region has the DNA TGTGCCAGCAGTTACGGGGAAAGGACGCGAGGCTACACCTTC. Amino acid sequence: CASSYGERTRGYTF.

The CDR3 DNA is TGTGCCAGCAGCCAAGAAACTCCGAACACTGAAGCTTTCTTT. The encoded protein is CASSQETPNTEAFF. The chain joins TRBV14 to TRBJ1-1; D is uncertain. CDR1 and CDR2 from the germline V gene are SGHDN and FVKESK. The CDR3 is made up of 14 amino acids. Trimming took off 0 bases at V and 1 base at J, with 6 bases between the two ends.

The chain joins TRBV4-3 to TRBJ2-2, with D maybe TRBD1 (6 bases). The V and J ends lost 6 bases and 1 base respectively, with 12 bases between them. CDR1 is LGHNA and CDR2 is YSLEER in the germline V gene. The CDR3 has 15 amino acids. This CDR3 reads CASRLRGQNTGELFF. The CDR3 nucleotides are TGCGCCAGCAGACTAAGGGGACAGAACACCGGGGAGCTGTTTTTT.

This rearrangement joins TRBV10-3 to TRBJ2-3, with a possible D match to TRBD2 (6 bases). Germline values: CDR1 ENHRY, CDR2 SYGVKD. The CDR3 spans 14 residues. Between the trimmed V and J ends, which lost 2 bases and 4 bases, there was a span of 10 bases. CDR3 nucleotides: TGTGCCATCAGTGAGGTCGGGAGAGCAGATACGCAGTATTTT. It translates to CAISEVGRADTQYF.

Comments on this clone: Other DNA sequences from this sample encode an identical CDR3 as well. The V call is TRBV9, the J call TRBJ2-1; 8 bases line up with TRBD1. Germline loops: CDR1 SGDLS, CDR2 YYNGEE. Losses at the gene ends were 4 bases for V and 1 base for J; bases not matched to a gene: 1. The CDR3 is 14 amino acids. The CDR3 DNA reads as TGTGCCAGCAGCCGACAGGGGTCCTACAATGAGCAGTTCTTC. Translated, it gives CASSRQGSYNEQFF.

The CDR3 region has the DNA TGTGCCAGCAGTGCAGATCTCAGGGGAAGAAAAGAGACCCAGTACTTC. This sequence encodes CASSADLRGRKETQYF. J is TRBJ2-5 and V is TRBV25-1, with D perhaps matching TRBD1 (6 bases). V lost 4 bases and J lost 3, with 18 bases in between. Germline V gene data show CDR1 as MGHDK and CDR2 as SYGVNS. CDR3 size: 16 residues.

The rearrangement joins TRBV5-1 to TRBJ2-1; 7 nucleotides line up with TRBD1. CDR1 is SGHRS and CDR2 is YFSETQ in the germline V gene. J was trimmed by 6 bases and V by 0 bases; bases with no gene match: 6. The length of the CDR3 is 15 residues. CDR3 protein: CASSLGTGQINEQFF. The CDR3 DNA follows: TGCGCCAGCAGCTTGGGGACAGGACAGATCAATGAGCAGTTCTTC.

The gene calls are TRBV4-2 and TRBJ2-7, with 10 bases lining up with TRBD1. From germline, CDR1 is LGHNA and CDR2 YNFKEQ. The CDR3 loop spans 16 amino acids. J gave up 3 bases and V 0 bases, and 5 bases lay outside the gene matches. For the CDR3, the DNA is TGTGCCAGCAGCCAAGATACGGGACAGGGGATCTACGAGCAGTACTTC. It is translated as CASSQDTGQGIYEQYF.

The J gene is TRBJ2-2, the V gene TRBV6-5, with 8 bases that match TRBD2. The CDR3 runs 15 residues. In germline, CDR1 is MNHEY, CDR2 SVGAGI. Losses at the gene ends were 4 bases for V and 4 bases for J; bases not matched to a gene: 5. CDR3 amino acids: CASSFGGAGTGELFF. CDR3 sequence (DNA): TGTGCCAGCAGTTTCGGGGGGGCCGGCACCGGGGAGCTGTTTTTT.

The J gene is TRBJ2-3, the V gene TRBV28, with 9 bases that match TRBD1. The CDR3 runs to 17 residues. The V gene end was trimmed by 2 bases and the J gene end by 1 base; junction bases not matched to a gene: 7. Germline values: CDR1 MDHEN, CDR2 SYDVKM. DNA for the CDR3: TGTGCCAGCAGTTTAGGATCGGGACAGGGACGCACAGATACGCAGTATTTT. Translated: CASSLGSGQGRTDTQYF.

The chain recombines TRBV4-1 with TRBJ2-3; 9 bases align to TRBD1. V lost 4 bases to trimming and J lost 2 bases; unmatched junction nucleotides: 10. CDR3 size: 17 residues. The germline V gene encodes CDR1 MGHRA and CDR2 YSYEKL. CDR3 nucleotides: TGCGCCAGCAGCCGCCTAACGACAGGGGGTCACACAGATACGCAGTATTTT. It encodes CASSRLTTGGHTDTQYF.

The chain carries TRBV6-1 and TRBJ2-7, with D tentatively TRBD1 (6 bases). V was shortened by 3 bases and J by 1 base, with 13 bases between the two germline ends. Germline CDR1 reads MNHNS; CDR2 reads SASEGT. The CDR3 totals 15 residues. CDR3 region: CASSDTGPFSYEQYF. The DNA of the CDR3 is TGTGCCAGCAGTGATACAGGGCCCTTTTCCTACGAGCAGTACTTC.

The rearrangement joins TRBV6-1 to TRBJ1-4, with 7 nucleotides matching TRBD1. The CDR3 runs 15 residues. With V trimmed by 5 bases and J by 11 bases, 14 bases remained unmatched. The germline gives CDR1 MNHNS, CDR2 SASEGT. The CDR3 here is CASSTQGGLPGKLFF. As DNA, the CDR3 is TGTGCCAGCAGTACCCAGGGGGGACTCCCGGGGAAACTGTTTTTT.

This chain connects TRBV10-1 to TRBJ2-3, with 11 bases that match TRBD2. This CDR3 has 17 amino acids. The germline V gene has CDR1 WNHNN and CDR2 SYGVQD (reference sequence). The V segment lost 8 bases and the J segment 5 bases; nucleotides outside the gene matches: 15. The CDR3 nucleotides read TGCGCCAGCGACCCCGGGACTAGCGGAAGAAGAGGAGATACGCAGTATTTT. It specifies CASDPGTSGRRGDTQYF.

CDR3 sequence (DNA): TGTGCCTGGAGTGTACAGTTCAGCTCTGGAAACACCATATATTTT. This translates into CAWSVQFSSGNTIYF. The J gene is TRBJ1-3, the V gene TRBV30, with D unclear. The CDR3 has 15 amino acids. V was shortened by 0 bases and J by 0 bases, with 9 bases between the two germline ends. In germline, CDR1 is GTSNPN, CDR2 SVGIG (reference sequence).

This clone was observed a single time. V and J are TRBV28 and TRBJ1-5; 7 bases are shared with TRBD1. J lost 5 bases, V lost 5 bases, and 9 bases had no gene match. This CDR3 is 15 amino acids long. In germline, CDR1 is MDHEN, CDR2 SYDVKM. The CDR3 DNA is TGTGCCAGCAGTCACCGGGACAGCCGTCATCAGCCCCAGCATTTT. Its translation is CASSHRDSRHQPQHF.

This clone was observed once. The genes are TRBV7-8 and TRBJ2-1; TRBD1 might be the D (5 bases). This CDR3 is built from 17 residues. Per the germline V gene, CDR1 is SGHVS and CDR2 is FQNEAQ. The V end was cut by 8 bases, the J end by 3 bases, with 23 bases between. The CDR3 spells CASGLQNQGLLYNEQFF. The CDR3 DNA reads TGTGCCAGCGGATTACAGAATCAGGGTCTTCTCTACAATGAGCAGTTCTTC.

CDR3 in DNA: TGTGCCAGCAGCTTAGGTCGACTAGCGGGCACCGGGGAGCTGTTTTTT. Its translation is CASSLGRLAGTGELFF. The chain carries TRBV11-2 and TRBJ2-2; 10 nucleotides align to TRBD2. Germline-derived CDR1 and CDR2 are SGHAT and FQNNGV. The CDR3 extends over 16 amino acids. J lost 4 bases, V lost 1 base, and 3 bases had no gene match.

This clone was observed a single time. The V call is TRBV5-4, the J call TRBJ2-5; maybe TRBD2 (6 bases). The germline gives CDR1 SGHNT, CDR2 YYREEE (reference sequence). This CDR3 region has 14 residues. V was cut by 6 bases and J by 5 bases, with 17 bases left in between. The DNA of the CDR3 is TGTGCCAGCAAGATCGGGGGATTTGGGGAGACCCAGTACTTC. It translates to CASKIGGFGETQYF.

The DNA of the CDR3 is TGTGCCAGCAGCTTGGTCCCTTTCCGAAAGACGGTAGATACGCAGTATTTT. It codes for CASSLVPFRKTVDTQYF. The chain carries TRBV5-6 and TRBJ2-3; no clear D. V was pared by 0 bases and J by 5 bases, with 19 bases between. Per germline, CDR1 SGHDT and CDR2 YYEEEE. CDR3 length equals 17 residues.